The source of this T cell receptor (beta chain) is a study of cytomegalovirus exposure and HLA in healthy donors. Findings and caveats of the study: Cytomegalovirus status was reportedly diagnosed by the classifier with high sensitivity and specificity.

PCR primers comprised 60 Vbeta and 13 Jbeta primers. Profiled with immunoSEQ multiplex PCR; TCRdb holds only in-frame clones, not every one. Among some 91,000 clones listed, 78% were seen once. V lost 0 bases to trimming and J lost 3 bases, with 15 bases between them. Germline CDR1 and CDR2: SGDLS and YYNGEE. The CDR3 is made up of 17 amino acids. Comments on this clone: Antigen unknown.

This clonotype originated in a woman in her sixties in good health and CMV-seronegative. The V call is TRBV9, the J call TRBJ2-2, with TRBD1 as a possible D gene (5 bases). Sequenced material: PBMCs. CDR3 sequence reads: CASSVARASLDTGELFF. CDR3 DNA: TGTGCCAGCAGCGTAGCCAGGGCGTCTTTGGACACCGGGGAGCTGTTTTTT.